Presented here are 20 T cell receptor beta chains from one specimen sequenced in a study of OX40 agonist ivuxolimab in advanced cancers. To prepare the library, the immunoSEQ multiplex PCR assay was applied. TCRdb provides this immuneACCESS table in a form limited to in-frame rearrangements. Some clones are lacking; in checked studies, under half of them reflect an unresolved V gene, and why the rest are absent is not known. This sample is represented by about 12,000 clones; 85% to 90% of them were singletons. The top ten hold 49% of the sample. The sample was CD4+ or CD8+ T cells sorted from blood, taken in a trial of the OX40 agonist ivuxolimab. These receptors all come from an adult with an advanced solid tumor such as melanoma, head and neck, liver or kidney cancer.

The chain links TRBV18 to TRBJ2-1; 12 bases fit TRBD2. CDR1 is KGHSH and CDR2 is LQKENI in the germline V gene. V shed 6 bases and J 0 bases; nucleotides not matched to a gene: 12. The CDR3 spans 19 residues. DNA for the CDR3: TGTGCCAGCTCTGGGACTAGCGGGCGCTCCTATAGCTCCTACAATGAGCAGTTCTTC. Translated: CASSGTSGRSYSSYNEQFF.

The V and J genes are TRBV29-1 and TRBJ1-2; 10 bases match TRBD1. Germline loops: CDR1 SQVTM, CDR2 ANQGSEA. The CDR3 sequence is 15 residues long. The V gene end was trimmed by 8 bases and the J gene end by 8 bases; junction bases not matched to a gene: 17. The CDR3 DNA reads TGCAGCACCCACTGGGTGGGACAGGGGCTATTGGGCTACACCTTC. This translates into CSTHWVGQGLLGYTF.

J is TRBJ2-7 and V is TRBV2, with 8 bases matching TRBD1. The CDR3 covers 11 residues. J was trimmed by 11 bases and V by 6 bases; bases with no gene match: 6. In germline, CDR1 is SNHLY, CDR2 FYNNEI. CDR3 in DNA: TGTGCCAGCAGGGACAGGGACGGAGAGTACTTC. Protein product: CASRDRDGEYF. The full variable domain, its missing parts supplied by reference TRBV2 and TRBJ2-7, is EPEVTQTPSHQVTQMGQEVILRCVPISNHLYFYWYRQILGQKVEFLVSFYNNEISEKSEIFDDQFSVERPDGSNFTLKIRSTKLEDSAMYFCASRDRDGEYFGPGTRLTVT.

In this sample, this clone is medium-sized. The chain is built from TRBV5-6 and TRBJ2-7; D remains unclear. The germline V gene encodes CDR1 SGHDT and CDR2 YYEEEE. This CDR3 has 11 amino acids. V was pared by 4 bases and J by 2 bases, with 4 bases between. DNA for the CDR3: TGTGCCAGCAGCGTTACCTACGAGCAGTACTTC. Its translation is CASSVTYEQYF.

CDR3 sequence: CASRAPPGLDLEQYF. The CDR3 bases are TGTGCCAGCAGAGCACCTCCGGGACTAGATTTAGAGCAGTACTTC. The J gene is TRBJ2-7, the V gene TRBV28; TRBD2 matches at 8 bases. This CDR3 spans 15 amino acids. Germline V gene lookup returns CDR1 MDHEN and CDR2 SYDVKM. Trimming removed 6 bases from V and 7 bases from J; junction bases left unmatched: 14.

The CDR3 DNA follows: TGTGCCAGCAGCCTAGGAAGGGGAGGCTACGAGCAGTACTTC. Protein: CASSLGRGGYEQYF. The V call is TRBV9, the J call TRBJ2-7, with D perhaps TRBD2 (6 bases). The CDR3 has 14 residues. V was pared by 4 bases and J by 3 bases, with 14 bases between. Germline V lookup: CDR1 SGDLS, CDR2 YYNGEE.

CDR3 loop: CARRGLVGELFF. The CDR3, as DNA: TGTGCGCGACGGGGCTTGGTCGGGGAGCTGTTTTTT. The chain joins TRBV30 to TRBJ2-2; D assignment may be TRBD1 or TRBD2 (5 bases each). CDR1 and CDR2 (germline): GTSNPN, SVGIG (reference sequence). This CDR3 has 12 amino acids.

The V and J genes are TRBV7-8 and TRBJ1-5; TRBD1 might be the D (5 bases). The germline V and J ends were trimmed by 5 bases and 2 bases, with 10 bases remaining between them. Germline CDR1 is SGHVS and CDR2 is FQNEAQ. The CDR3 consists of 14 residues. The chain's CDR3 is CASSQVGGNQPQHF. The CDR3 DNA follows: TGTGCCAGCAGCCAAGTAGGGGGCAATCAGCCCCAGCATTTT.

The rearrangement uses TRBV15 and TRBJ2-5; TRBD1 matches 8 bases. This CDR3 comprises 17 residues. V trimming: 5 bases; J trimming: 3 bases; junction bases outside the gene matches: 14. Germline CDR1 and CDR2: LNHNV and YYDKDF (reference sequence). The DNA of the CDR3 is TGTGCCACCAGCCCTTCCCCTCGGACAGGGAAAAAAGAGACCCAGTACTTC. Translated: CATSPSPRTGKKETQYF.

The table lists this clone with a few counts. V is TRBV4-1 and J is TRBJ2-2; D is unresolved. The CDR3 is 13 residues long. Germline-derived CDR1 and CDR2 are MGHRA and YSYEKL. V was clipped by 1 base and J by 9 bases, with 9 bases between them. The CDR3 DNA reads as TGCGCCAGCAGCCAAGGCCTAGGGAGGGAGCTGTTTTTT. Its translation is CASSQGLGRELFF.

The CDR3 coding sequence is TGTGCCAGCAGCTTGGAAATGGGGGAGGCTGGAAACACCATATATTTT. It translates to CASSLEMGEAGNTIYF. V and J are TRBV5-6 and TRBJ1-3; tentatively, D is TRBD1 (5 bases). The germline V gene encodes CDR1 SGHDT and CDR2 YYEEEE. There are 16 residues in the CDR3. Trimming shortened V by 0 bases and J by 2 bases, and 12 bases separated the two germline ends. The complete variable domain, with remaining parts taken from reference TRBV5-6 and TRBJ1-3, reads DAGVTQSPTHLIKTRGQQVTLRCSPKSGHDTVSWYQQALGQGPQFIFQYYEEEERQRGNFPDRFSGHQFPNYSSELNVNALLLGDSALYLCASSLEMGEAGNTIYFGEGSWLTVV.

The chain employs TRBV9 and TRBJ2-1; 11 nucleotides align to TRBD2. The germline V gene encodes CDR1 SGDLS and CDR2 YYNGEE. The CDR3 is 15 amino acids. The J segment lost 4 bases and the V segment lost 4 bases, leaving 4 bases of the junction unmatched. The CDR3, as DNA: TGTGCCAGCAGCTTCGGGACTAGCGGATACAATGAGCAGTTCTTC. It is translated as CASSFGTSGYNEQFF.

The chain has TRBV28 and TRBJ2-1; 7 bases fit TRBD1. Trimming cost V 4 bases and J 6 bases; bases outside gene matches: 6. The CDR3 spans 14 residues. Germline CDR1 is MDHEN and CDR2 is SYDVKM. CDR3 coding DNA: TGTGCCAGCAGTTACAGGGGCTTTGGCAATGAGCAGTTCTTC. Its protein product is CASSYRGFGNEQFF.

The count of this clone is one. This chain joins TRBV27 and TRBJ2-3; unclear D gene. The CDR3 has 15 residues. V dropped 0 bases and J dropped 0 bases, with 7 bases sitting between them. The germline V gene encodes CDR1 MNHEY and CDR2 SMNVEV (reference sequence). The CDR3 DNA is TGTGCCAGCAGTTTATCCTCGTGGAGCACAGATACGCAGTATTTT. This codes for CASSLSSWSTDTQYF.

The chain has TRBV28 and TRBJ2-7; no firm D call. V lost 10 bases and J 2 bases, leaving 21 bases between the germline ends. Germline V gene data show CDR1 as MDHEN and CDR2 as SYDVKM. This CDR3 comprises 15 residues. DNA for the CDR3: TGTGCCACCTCACCCCCCATGTCGTCAACCTACGAGCAGTACTTC. Its translation: CATSPPMSSTYEQYF.

The chain couples TRBV7-9 to TRBJ1-5; D not resolved. The CDR3 is 13 amino acids. CDR1 SEHNR and CDR2 FQNEAQ come from the germline V gene (reference sequence). V gave up 6 bases and J gave up 4 bases, with 10 bases separating them. The CDR3 nucleotides are TGTGCCAGCAGGGCAGGAATGAATCAGCCCCAGCATTTT. Amino acids: CASRAGMNQPQHF. Variable domain in full (rest from reference TRBV7-9 and TRBJ1-5): DTGVSQNPRHKITKRGQNVTFRCDPISEHNRLYWYRQTLGQGPEFLTYFQNEAQLEKSRLLSDRFSAERPKGSFSTLEIQRTEQGDSAMYLCASRAGMNQPQHFGDGTRLSIL.

The V call is TRBV5-4, the J call TRBJ2-6; D is unresolved. Trimming took 0 bases from V and 1 from J, leaving 5 bases between them. The CDR3 consists of 15 residues. Germline CDR1 reads SGHNT; CDR2 reads YYREEE (reference sequence). The CDR3 bases are TGTGCCAGCAGCTTGGAGGTTTCTGGGGCCAACGTCCTGACTTTC. Encoded protein: CASSLEVSGANVLTF.

This chain links TRBV6-5 with TRBJ2-3, with TRBD1 matching 7 bases. This CDR3 has 15 amino acids. The junction had 6 bases not matched to a gene; V was cut back by 2 bases and J by 4 bases. Germline CDR1 and CDR2: MNHEY and SVGAGI. The CDR3 bases are TGTGCCAGCAGTTACGGGCCAGGGGGTCCAGATACGCAGTATTTT. Translated: CASSYGPGGPDTQYF.

With regard to this clone: Other nucleotide sequences from this sample produce the same CDR3. The gene calls are TRBV7-3 and TRBJ2-1; 7 positions match TRBD2. Germline CDR1 reads SGHTA; CDR2 reads FQGTGA. J was trimmed by 2 bases and V by 0 bases; bases with no gene match: 4. This CDR3 has 16 residues. CDR3 DNA sequence: TGTGCCAGCAGCTTAACCCCTAGCGGTACCTACAATGAGCAGTTCTTC. Its translation is CASSLTPSGTYNEQFF.

The chain recombines TRBV18 with TRBJ1-2; D uncertain. The V end lost 2 bases, the J end lost 0 bases, and 7 bases lay between the germline ends. The CDR3 runs 14 residues. The germline V gene has CDR1 KGHSH and CDR2 LQKENI. CDR3 sequence: CASSPSNSNYGYTF. The CDR3 DNA is TGTGCCAGCTCACCATCGAACTCTAACTATGGCTACACCTTC.